Listed below are T cell receptor beta chains from one sample, sequenced in a study of T cell responses to AZD1222 COVID-19 vaccine. Sequencing used immunoSEQ multiplex PCR; TCRdb keeps in-frame clones, though not all of them. The table records 45,000 to 70,000 clones, 89% of them present only once. Sequencing used peripheral blood, obtained 28 days after the second AZD1222 dose. These receptors were taken from an adult who received the AZD1222 COVID-19 vaccine. CDR3s include the opening cysteine and the closing phenylalanine or tryptophan. A D gene is named only where the DNA matches it firmly.

j_call v_call d_call cdr3_aa cdr3_nt
TRBJ2-1 TRBV6-6 TRBD2 CATQTGTSGSEQFF TGTGCCACCCAAACTGGGACTAGCGGATCTGAGCAGTTCTTC
TRBJ2-1 TRBV19 - CASSNPGRSHEQFF TGTGCCAGTAGTAATCCCGGGAGAAGCCATGAGCAGTTCTTC
TRBJ1-2 TRBV27 TRBD1 CASSFRRQGYYNYGYTF TGTGCCAGCAGTTTCCGTCGACAGGGCTACTACAACTATGGCTACACCTTC
TRBJ2-3 TRBV11-3 TRBD2 CASSPLSGRTDTQYF TGTGCCAGCAGCCCCCTCAGCGGGAGGACAGATACGCAGTATTTT
TRBJ2-1 TRBV4-1 TRBD2 CASSQDLRLAWSSYNEQFF TGCGCCAGCAGCCAAGATCTTAGACTAGCATGGAGCTCCTACAATGAGCAGTTCTTC
TRBJ2-7 TRBV19 - CASSIGGTRPGEQYF TGTGCCAGTAGTATAGGAGGTACTCGTCCTGGCGAGCAGTACTTC
TRBJ2-2 TRBV13 - CASSPRVTTGELFF TGTGCCAGCAGCCCCAGGGTCACCACCGGGGAGCTGTTTTTT
TRBJ1-1 TRBV27 - CASSRNWAANTEAFF TGTGCCAGCAGCCGGAACTGGGCCGCGAACACTGAAGCTTTCTTT
TRBJ1-1 TRBV4-2 TRBD1 CASSLIGQGITEAFF TGTGCCAGCAGCCTGATTGGACAGGGAATCACTGAAGCTTTCTTT
TRBJ2-3 TRBV11-1 - CASSPSPGTDTQYF TGTGCCAGCAGCCCGAGCCCGGGCACAGATACGCAGTATTTT
TRBJ2-3 TRBV7-2 TRBD2 CASSITSGSDTQYF TGTGCCAGCAGCATTACTAGCGGGAGTGATACGCAGTATTTT
TRBJ1-3 TRBV13 - CASSLVGPDAGNTIYF TGTGCCAGCAGCTTAGTAGGGCCCGACGCTGGAAACACCATATATTTT
TRBJ1-1 TRBV11-3 - CASSLGVWNTEAFF TGTGCCAGCAGCTTGGGCGTGTGGAACACTGAAGCTTTCTTT
TRBJ1-2 TRBV7-9 - CASSFRPDYGYTF TGTGCCAGCAGCTTTAGACCGGACTATGGCTACACCTTC
TRBJ2-3 TRBV7-8 TRBD1 CASSFGGTGTGGGTQYF TGTGCCAGCAGCTTTGGGGGTACCGGGACAGGGGGCGGTACGCAGTATTTT
TRBJ2-7 TRBV7-9 - CASSVRTWDEQYF TGTGCCAGCAGCGTACGGACATGGGACGAGCAGTACTTC
TRBJ2-1 TRBV7-8 - CASSLDRGRIHEQFF TGTGCCAGCAGCTTAGACCGGGGTAGGATCCATGAGCAGTTCTTC
TRBJ2-7 TRBV7-4 - CASSPSIRTLLYEQYF TGTGCCAGCAGCCCTAGTATCCGGACACTACTCTACGAGCAGTACTTC
TRBJ2-5 TRBV14 - CASNTGYGGETQYF TGTGCCAGCAACACCGGGTACGGGGGAGAGACCCAGTACTTC
TRBJ2-5 TRBV15 - CATSRALGAETQYF TGTGCCACCAGCAGGGCCCTAGGGGCAGAGACCCAGTACTTC
TRBJ2-6 TRBV7-2 - CASSLGPTSGANVLTF TGTGCCAGCAGCTTAGGACCCACCTCTGGGGCCAACGTCCTGACTTTC
TRBJ2-7 TRBV30 - CAWSVQGYEQYF TGTGCCTGGAGTGTACAGGGCTACGAGCAGTACTTC
TRBJ1-2 TRBV28 TRBD1 CASTGTDYGYTF TGTGCCAGCACGGGGACAGACTATGGCTACACCTTC
TRBJ2-5 TRBV24-1 - CATSDLSAGPQETQYF TGTGCCACCAGTGATTTAAGCGCGGGACCACAAGAGACCCAGTACTTC
TRBJ1-5 TRBV21-1 - CASSKVGGGECRDQPQHF TGTGCCAGCAGCAAAGTGGGCGGGGGAGAGTGTCGTGATCAGCCCCAGCATTTT
TRBJ2-6 TRBV7-2 - CASSLGQAGANVLTF TGTGCCAGCAGCTTAGGCCAGGCTGGGGCCAACGTCCTGACTTTC
TRBJ1-4 TRBV18 - CASSPPGGSEKLFF TGTGCCAGCTCACCACCTGGGGGAAGTGAAAAACTGTTTTTT
TRBJ2-2 TRBV28 - CATWEAGTGELFF TGTGCCACCTGGGAGGCGGGCACCGGGGAGCTGTTTTTT
TRBJ1-1 TRBV7-9 TRBD1 CASSPQTGPNTEAFF TGTGCCAGCAGCCCCCAGACAGGGCCGAACACTGAAGCTTTCTTT
TRBJ1-2 TRBV6-5 - CASSYSGGKGFGYTF TGTGCCAGCAGTTACTCGGGCGGGAAGGGCTTCGGCTACACCTTC
TRBJ2-4 TRBV7-2 - CASSLVGGRGAGNIQYF TGTGCCAGCAGCTTAGTTGGAGGACGGGGGGCGGGAAACATTCAGTACTTC